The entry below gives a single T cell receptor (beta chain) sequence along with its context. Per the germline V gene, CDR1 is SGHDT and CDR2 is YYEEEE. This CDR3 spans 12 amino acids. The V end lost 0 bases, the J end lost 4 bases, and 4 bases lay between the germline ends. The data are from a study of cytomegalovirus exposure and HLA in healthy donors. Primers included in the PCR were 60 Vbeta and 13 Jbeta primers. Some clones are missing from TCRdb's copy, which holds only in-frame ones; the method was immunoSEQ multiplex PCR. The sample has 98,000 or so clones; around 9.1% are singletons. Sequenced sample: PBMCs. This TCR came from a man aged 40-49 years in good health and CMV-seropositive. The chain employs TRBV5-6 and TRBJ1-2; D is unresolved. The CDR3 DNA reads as TGTGCCAGCAGCTTGGCATCCTATGGCTACACCTTC. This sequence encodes CASSLASYGYTF.